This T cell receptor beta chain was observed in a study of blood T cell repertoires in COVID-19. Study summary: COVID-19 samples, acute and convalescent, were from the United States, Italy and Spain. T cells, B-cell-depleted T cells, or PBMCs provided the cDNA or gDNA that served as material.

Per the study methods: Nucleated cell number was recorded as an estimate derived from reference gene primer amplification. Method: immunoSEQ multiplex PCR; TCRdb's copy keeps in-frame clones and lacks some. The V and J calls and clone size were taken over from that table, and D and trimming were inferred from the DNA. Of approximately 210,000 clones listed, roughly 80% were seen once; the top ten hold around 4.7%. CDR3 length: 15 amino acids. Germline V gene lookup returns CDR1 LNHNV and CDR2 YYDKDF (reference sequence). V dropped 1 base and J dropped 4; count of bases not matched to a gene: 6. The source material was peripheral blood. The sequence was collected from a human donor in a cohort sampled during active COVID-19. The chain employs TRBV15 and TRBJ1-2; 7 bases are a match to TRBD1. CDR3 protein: CATSRGGTAPYGYTF. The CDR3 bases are TGTGCCACCAGCAGAGGGGGGACAGCCCCCTATGGCTACACCTTC.